These 30 T cell receptor beta chains originate from one sample sequenced in a study of T cells after yellow fever vaccination. MiXCR, run by TCRdb on the 5' RACE reads, gives a single entry per CDR3 protein. The profile covers 140,000 to 150,000 distinct CDR3 sequences, with 5% to 7.5% appearing a single time and under 0.7% taken by the ten largest. The starting material was CD4+ T cells sorted from PBMCs, obtained 10 days after the yellow fever booster vaccination. The source of these receptors is a man aged 25 to 40 who received the YFV17D yellow fever vaccine.

This clonotype was picked up many times. The chain couples TRBV7-2 to TRBJ2-7; 8 nucleotides match TRBD1. Germline-derived CDR1 and CDR2 are SGHTA and FQGNSA. Trimming cost V 4 bases and J 13 bases; bases outside gene matches: 12. The CDR3 covers 13 residues. Written as DNA, the CDR3 is TGTGCCAGCAGCTCTTCCCCCGGGACAGGCGCTTACTTC. Its protein product is CASSSSPGTGAYF.

The V call is TRBV5-1, the J call TRBJ2-5; the D is unclear. V dropped 4 bases and J dropped 4 bases, with 17 bases sitting between them. CDR3 length equals 15 residues. Germline CDR1 and CDR2: SGHRS and YFSETQ. This CDR3 reads CASSPRPQGGETQYF. The CDR3 region has the DNA TGCGCCAGCAGCCCCCGGCCCCAAGGTGGAGAGACCCAGTACTTC.

The chain links TRBV30 to TRBJ2-1; perhaps D is TRBD1 or TRBD2 (5 bases each). V lost 0 bases and J 6 bases, leaving 15 bases between the germline ends. The CDR3 consists of 15 residues. Germline assignment: CDR1 GTSNPN and CDR2 SVGIG (reference sequence). Here the CDR3 reads CAWSVRGMGRNEQFF. As DNA, the CDR3 is TGTGCCTGGAGTGTAAGAGGGATGGGGCGCAATGAGCAGTTCTTC. The full variable domain, in which reference TRBV30 and TRBJ2-1 provide the parts outside the CDR3, is SQTIHQWPATLVQPVGSPLSLECTVEGTSNPNLYWYRQAAGRGLQLLFYSVGIGQISSEVPQNLSASRPQDRQFILSSKKLLLSDSGFYLCAWSVRGMGRNEQFFGPGTRLTVL.

In this sample, this clonotype turned up many times. The chain uses TRBV3-1 and TRBJ2-1; 7 bases line up with TRBD2. The germline V gene encodes CDR1 LGHDT and CDR2 YNNKEL (reference sequence). The junction had 7 bases not matched to a gene; V was cut back by 4 bases and J by 7 bases. There are 14 residues in the CDR3. CDR3 sequence (DNA): TGTGCCAGCAGCCGCACAGCGGGGTGGAATGAGCAGTTCTTC. This encodes CASSRTAGWNEQFF.

This clonotype has a handful of counts. This chain links TRBV19 with TRBJ2-7; D might be TRBD1 or TRBD2, each matching 5 bases. The V and J ends lost 2 bases and 0 bases respectively, with 11 bases between them. The length of the CDR3 is 15 residues. The germline gives CDR1 LNHDA, CDR2 SQIVND (reference sequence). CDR3 protein: CASSILEGSSYEQYF. In DNA, the CDR3 is TGTGCCAGTAGTATATTAGAGGGGAGCTCCTACGAGCAGTACTTC.

This clonotype has a count of ten or more. The chain uses TRBV4-3 and TRBJ2-7; weak D call: TRBD2 (5 bases). The CDR3 is 15 amino acids. Deletions cut 0 bases from V and 5 bases from J, with 14 bases between. CDR1 is LGHNA, CDR2 YSLEER, per germline. This CDR3 reads CASSQDHIRRDEQYF. CDR3 coding DNA: TGCGCCAGCAGCCAAGATCACATTCGGCGGGACGAGCAGTACTTC.

This clonotype was observed a few times. This sequence joins TRBV7-2 and TRBJ1-5, with D tentatively TRBD1 (5 bases). Germline V CDR1 and CDR2: SGHTA, FQGNSA. V dropped 5 bases and J dropped 5 bases, with 10 bases sitting between them. The CDR3 loop spans 13 amino acids. CDR3 sequence: CASSHDSYQPQHF. CDR3 bases: TGTGCCAGCAGCCACGACAGCTATCAGCCCCAGCATTTT.

This clonotype appeared many times. The genes are TRBV20-1 and TRBJ1-1, with 9 bases aligning to TRBD1. The germline V gene encodes CDR1 DFQATT and CDR2 SNEGSKA (reference sequence). The CDR3 is made up of 12 amino acids. Germline trimming cut 6 bases from V and 11 bases from J; bases unmatched to any gene: 10. In DNA, the CDR3 is TGCAGTGCCCGGGGACAGGGCGGTCGGGCTTTCTTT. This codes for CSARGQGGRAFF.

This clonotype has at least ten counts. V gene TRBV7-2 combines with J gene TRBJ1-5; no clear D. The CDR3 totals 13 residues. In germline, CDR1 is SGHTA, CDR2 FQGNSA. The V end lost 5 bases, the J end lost 7 bases, and 12 bases lay between the germline ends. CDR3 in amino acids: CASSPIPTQPQHF. CDR3 coding DNA: TGTGCCAGCAGCCCAATCCCGACCCAGCCCCAGCATTTT.

The sample holds many counts of this clonotype. The genes are TRBV3-1 and TRBJ2-7; the match to TRBD2 covers 7 bases. Germline V lookup: CDR1 LGHDT, CDR2 YNNKEL (reference sequence). This CDR3 has 15 amino acids. The V gene end was trimmed by 1 base and the J gene end by 5 bases; junction bases not matched to a gene: 8. The CDR3 loop reads CASSQVLAAPHEQYF. The CDR3 DNA is TGTGCCAGCAGCCAAGTGCTAGCGGCGCCCCACGAGCAGTACTTC.

This clonotype was seen repeatedly, ten times or more. The chain is built from TRBV29-1 and TRBJ1-2; perhaps TRBD1 as D (5 bases). The V gene's germline CDR1 is SQVTM and CDR2 ANQGSEA. Between the trimmed V and J ends, which lost 6 bases and 8 bases, there was a span of 19 bases. The CDR3 has 13 amino acids. CDR3 sequence reads: CSVAVQGGSGYTF. The CDR3 DNA is TGCAGCGTGGCGGTGCAGGGCGGCTCCGGCTACACCTTC. The full variable domain, with the rest looked up from reference TRBV29-1 and TRBJ1-2, is SAVISQKPSRDICQRGTSLTIQCQVDSQVTMMFWYRQQPGQSLTLIATANQGSEATYESGFVIDKFPISRPNLTFSTLTVSNMSPEDSSIYLCSVAVQGGSGYTFGSGTRLTVV.

There are many counts of this clonotype. The chain employs TRBV7-2 and TRBJ2-7; D is perhaps TRBD2 (6 bases). The CDR3 is 16 amino acids. Germline CDR1 SGHTA, CDR2 FQGNSA. Trimming shortened V by 1 base and J by 1 base, and 14 bases separated the two germline ends. The CDR3 is CASSLERRAGSYEQYF. The CDR3 DNA is TGTGCCAGCAGCTTAGAACGCAGGGCGGGATCCTACGAGCAGTACTTC.

This clonotype has just a few counts. The chain combines TRBV2 with TRBJ2-2; D is perhaps TRBD1 (6 bases). Trimming cost V 5 bases and J 2 bases, with 9 bases left between them. Per the germline V gene, CDR1 is SNHLY and CDR2 is FYNNEI. There are 14 residues in the CDR3. Here the CDR3 reads CASSQGLNTGELFF. CDR3 coding DNA: TGTGCCAGCAGTCAGGGGTTAAACACCGGGGAGCTGTTTTTT.

In its sample, this clonotype was seen many times. The rearrangement uses TRBV5-1 and TRBJ2-7; D uncertain. Trimming cost V 0 bases and J 0 bases, with 7 bases left between them. The germline CDR1 and CDR2 sequences are SGHRS and YFSETQ. The CDR3 runs 14 residues. This CDR3 is CASSLESSSYEQYF. In DNA, the CDR3 is TGCGCCAGCAGCTTGGAAAGCAGCTCCTACGAGCAGTACTTC.

The chain uses TRBV19 and TRBJ1-1; D possibly corresponds to TRBD1 (5 bases). The V end lost 0 bases, the J end lost 5 bases, and 13 bases lay between the germline ends. The germline CDR1 and CDR2 sequences are LNHDA and SQIVND (reference sequence). The CDR3 is made up of 15 amino acids. CDR3 coding DNA: TGTGCCAGTAGTATAGATCCTCCGGGGCGGACTGAAGCTTTCTTT. Encoded protein: CASSIDPPGRTEAFF.

There are many counts of this clonotype. The chain links TRBV30 to TRBJ2-7; the D is unclear. V lost 2 bases and J 0 bases, leaving 11 bases between the germline ends. CDR1 is GTSNPN, CDR2 SVGIG, per germline (reference sequence). This CDR3 has 14 amino acids. CDR3 bases: TGTGCCTGGAGTAAGGAATGGCCCTCCTACGAGCAGTACTTC. It yields the protein CAWSKEWPSYEQYF. The full variable domain, completed using reference TRBV30 and TRBJ2-7, is SQTIHQWPATLVQPVGSPLSLECTVEGTSNPNLYWYRQAAGRGLQLLFYSVGIGQISSEVPQNLSASRPQDRQFILSSKKLLLSDSGFYLCAWSKEWPSYEQYFGPGTRLTVT.

In this sample, this clonotype turned up many times. The V call is TRBV19, the J call TRBJ2-1; 14 bases line up with TRBD2. The CDR3 spans 19 residues. J gave up 7 bases and V 2 bases, and 13 bases lay outside the gene matches. The germline CDR1 and CDR2 sequences are LNHDA and SQIVND (reference sequence). The CDR3 sequence is CASSINFLWGTSGRNEQFF. In nucleotides, the CDR3 is TGTGCCAGTAGTATAAATTTTTTGTGGGGGACTAGCGGGAGAAATGAGCAGTTCTTC.

Ten or more counts support this clonotype. The chain recombines TRBV20-1 with TRBJ1-6; 7 bases line up with TRBD1. Germline trimming cut 4 bases from V and 9 bases from J; bases unmatched to any gene: 3. Germline V gene lookup returns CDR1 DFQATT and CDR2 SNEGSKA (reference sequence). The CDR3 loop spans 12 amino acids. The CDR3 here is CSATRQGSPLHF. In DNA form, the CDR3 reads TGCAGTGCTACCCGACAGGGTTCACCCCTCCACTTT.

J is TRBJ2-3 and V is TRBV7-2, with D perhaps TRBD2 (6 bases). The ends were cut back, 0 bases at V and 1 base at J, with 17 bases in the middle. The CDR3 loop spans 18 amino acids. Germline-derived CDR1 and CDR2 are SGHTA and FQGNSA. CDR3 coding DNA: TGTGCCAGCAGCTTAGCTCGGGGAGGCGTAGGGGGCACAGATACGCAGTATTTT. Amino acids: CASSLARGGVGGTDTQYF.

At least ten counts were recorded for this clonotype. The chain uses TRBV10-3 and TRBJ2-5; D may be TRBD1 (5 bases). V lost 6 bases and J 2 bases, leaving 16 bases between the germline ends. The germline V gene encodes CDR1 ENHRY and CDR2 SYGVKD. The CDR3 consists of 15 residues. DNA of the CDR3: TGTGCCATCAGGCCTAATGAAGGGGATCAAGAGACCCAGTACTTC. It specifies CAIRPNEGDQETQYF.

This clonotype was detected ten times or more. V is TRBV5-5 and J is TRBJ1-3, with D hard to call. V was cut by 6 bases and J by 0 bases, with 16 bases left in between. The CDR3 totals 16 residues. Germline assignment: CDR1 SGHKS and CDR2 YYEKEE (reference sequence). The CDR3 here is CASTLRLATSGNTIYF. CDR3 DNA: TGTGCCAGCACTCTTCGACTGGCAACCTCTGGAAACACCATATATTTT. The full variable domain, its missing parts supplied by reference TRBV5-5 and TRBJ1-3, is DAGVTQSPTHLIKTRGQQVTLRCSPISGHKSVSWYQQVLGQGPQFIFQYYEKEERGRGNFPDRFSARQFPNYSSELNVNALLLGDSALYLCASTLRLATSGNTIYFGEGSWLTVV.

This clonotype was seen repeatedly, ten times or more. The chain is built from TRBV6-2 or TRBV6-3 and TRBJ2-2; the match to TRBD2 covers 10 bases. The trim removed 2 bases at V and 4 bases at J, leaving 4 bases unmatched. The germline gives CDR1 MNHEY, CDR2 SVGEGT. The CDR3 has 16 residues. The CDR3 bases are TGTGCCAGCAGTTACCCGAGCGGGAGGGCCACCGGGGAGCTGTTTTTT. It encodes CASSYPSGRATGELFF.

This clonotype was seen at least ten times. The chain recombines TRBV5-1 with TRBJ2-1, with 10 bases aligning to TRBD2. Per germline, CDR1 SGHRS and CDR2 YFSETQ. CDR3 length: 15 amino acids. The V and J ends lost 0 bases and 5 bases, in that order; junction bases with no gene match: 2. The CDR3 sequence is CASSLVTSGNNEQFF. In DNA form, the CDR3 reads TGCGCCAGCAGCTTGGTAACTAGCGGGAACAATGAGCAGTTCTTC. The entire variable domain, with the rest obtained from reference TRBV5-1 and TRBJ2-1, is as follows: KAGVTQTPRYLIKTRGQQVTLSCSPISGHRSVSWYQQTPGQGLQFLFEYFSETQRNKGNFPGRFSGRQFSNSRSEMNVSTLELGDSALYLCASSLVTSGNNEQFFGPGTRLTVL.

This clonotype was detected ten times or more. This sequence joins TRBV7-9 and TRBJ2-1; the match to TRBD2 covers 7 bases. The CDR3 totals 15 residues. Germline V gene lookup returns CDR1 SEHNR and CDR2 FQNEAQ (reference sequence). Trimming removed 8 bases from V and 9 bases from J; junction bases left unmatched: 16. CDR3 in DNA: TGTGCCAGCGACCGGGGGGAGGGCCTTTTTGGTGAGCAGTTCTTC. Protein: CASDRGEGLFGEQFF.

The chain couples TRBV7-9 to TRBJ1-4; D perhaps matches TRBD1 (6 bases). The CDR3 runs to 14 residues. Germline V gene sequence: CDR1 SEHNR, CDR2 FQNEAQ (reference sequence). Trimming took off 0 bases at V and 7 bases at J, with 9 bases between the two ends. CDR3 loop: CASSLAGGGEKLFF. The CDR3 DNA reads TGTGCCAGCAGCTTAGCAGGGGGTGGTGAAAAACTGTTTTTT.

This clonotype has more than one count but fewer than ten. This sequence joins TRBV5-1 and TRBJ1-5; D gene ambiguous. Germline CDR1 SGHRS, CDR2 YFSETQ. Trimming left V 0 bases short and J 7 bases short, with 11 bases between. This CDR3 is 14 amino acids long. The chain's CDR3 is CASSLDLAGQPQHF. CDR3 nucleotide sequence: TGCGCCAGCAGCTTGGATCTGGCCGGACAGCCCCAGCATTTT.

This clonotype appeared many times. The chain recombines TRBV12-3 or TRBV12-4 with TRBJ2-3; D uncertain. Between the trimmed V and J ends, which lost 5 bases and 8 bases, there was a span of 14 bases. CDR3 length: 13 residues. In DNA form, the CDR3 reads TGTGCCAGCAGTAACTATGCCGGCCCTACGCAGTATTTT. Its translation is CASSNYAGPTQYF.

This clonotype was recorded at least ten times. The chain couples TRBV28 to TRBJ2-1, with 12 bases identical to TRBD2. From germline, CDR1 is MDHEN and CDR2 SYDVKM. This CDR3 has 21 residues. Losses at the gene ends were 4 bases for V and 6 bases for J; bases not matched to a gene: 22. CDR3 residues: CASSSPTGSMGLAGLFNEQFF. CDR3 nucleotides: TGTGCCAGCAGTTCCCCGACAGGGAGTATGGGACTAGCGGGTCTTTTCAATGAGCAGTTCTTC. The whole variable domain, remainder taken from reference TRBV28 and TRBJ2-1, is DVKVTQSSRYLVKRTGEKVFLECVQDMDHENMFWYRQDPGLGLRLIYFSYDVKMKEKGDIPEGYSVSREKKERFSLILESASTNQTSMYLCASSSPTGSMGLAGLFNEQFFGPGTRLTVL.

This clonotype appeared once. Possible read error: a much larger clone is one base away. The chain uses TRBV5-1 and TRBJ2-7; 7 bases are shared with TRBD2. Germline V gives CDR1 SGHRS, CDR2 YFSETQ. This CDR3 is 15 amino acids long. Trimming removed 3 bases from V and 3 bases from J; junction bases left unmatched: 9. CDR3 in amino acids: CASSSGGGVRYEQYF. Here the CDR3 DNA reads TGCGCCAGCAGCTCCGGTGGGGGGGTTCGCTACGAGCAGTACTTC.

A few counts support this clonotype. DNA of the CDR3: TGCGCCAGCAGGCCTGGGAGGGGGAACACTGAAGCTTTCTTT. It translates to CASRPGRGNTEAFF. The chain carries TRBV5-1 and TRBJ1-1, with D perhaps TRBD1 (5 bases). CDR3 length equals 14 residues. CDR1 is SGHRS, CDR2 YFSETQ, per germline. V was trimmed by 5 bases and J by 1 base, leaving 12 bases between them. The full variable domain, its missing parts supplied by reference TRBV5-1 and TRBJ1-1, is KAGVTQTPRYLIKTRGQQVTLSCSPISGHRSVSWYQQTPGQGLQFLFEYFSETQRNKGNFPGRFSGRQFSNSRSEMNVSTLELGDSALYLCASRPGRGNTEAFFGQGTRLTVV.